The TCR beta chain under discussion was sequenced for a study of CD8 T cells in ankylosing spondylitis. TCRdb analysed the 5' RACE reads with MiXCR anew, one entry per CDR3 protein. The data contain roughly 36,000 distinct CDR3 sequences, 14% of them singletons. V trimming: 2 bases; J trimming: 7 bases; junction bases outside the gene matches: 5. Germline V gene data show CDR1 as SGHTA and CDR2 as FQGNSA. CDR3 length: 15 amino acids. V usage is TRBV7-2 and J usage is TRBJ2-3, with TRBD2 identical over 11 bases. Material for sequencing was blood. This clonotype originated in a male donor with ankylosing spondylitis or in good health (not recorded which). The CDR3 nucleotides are TGTGCCAGCAGCTTACCCCTAGCGGGGGGAAATACGCAGTATTTT. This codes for CASSLPLAGGNTQYF.